This passage covers 23 T cell receptor beta chains from one sample sequenced in a study of spatial heterogeneity in lung cancer. TCRdb called the 5' RACE reads again in MiXCR, with one record for every CDR3 protein. The sample has about 47,000 distinct CDR3 sequences; around 11% are singletons. As for time point: sample taken at primary tumor resection. From tumor, nontumor lung or frozen PBMC, whole RNA was taken unsorted for sequencing. The sequences come from PBMCs, collected at surgery. The receptors derive from a female donor with early-stage non-small cell lung cancer.

The gene calls are TRBV6-4 and TRBJ2-2, with D unclear. V was pared by 3 bases and J by 1 base, with 3 bases between. The CDR3 runs 13 residues. CDR1 and CDR2 (germline): MRHNA, SNTAGT. The CDR3 here is CASSEWNTGELFF. CDR3 in DNA: TGTGCCAGCAGTGAGTGGAACACCGGGGAGCTGTTTTTT.

The rearrangement joins TRBV9 to TRBJ1-6; no clear D. The V end was cut by 4 bases, the J end by 6 bases, with 20 bases between. This CDR3 spans 17 amino acids. Germline values: CDR1 SGDLS, CDR2 YYNGEE. The CDR3 region is CASSLFGPEEPNSPLHF. CDR3 DNA sequence: TGTGCCAGCAGCTTATTCGGGCCAGAAGAACCTAATTCACCCCTCCACTTT.

The table lists this clonotype with many counts. CDR3 protein: CASSQEPGSDTDTQYF. CDR3 sequence (DNA): TGCGCCAGCAGCCAAGAACCGGGTTCCGACACAGATACGCAGTATTTT. The chain couples TRBV4-3 to TRBJ2-3; D uncertain. Looked up from germline, CDR1 is LGHNA and CDR2 is YSLEER. V lost 0 bases and J lost 2, with 12 bases in between. The CDR3 runs to 16 residues.

The genes are TRBV11-2 and TRBJ2-2; D possibly corresponds to TRBD1 (6 bases). The germline CDR1 and CDR2 sequences are SGHAT and FQNNGV. The V and J ends lost 5 bases and 7 bases respectively, with 11 bases between them. This CDR3 is 13 amino acids long. In DNA, the CDR3 is TGTGCCAGCAGCCGGTCAGGGGTCGGGGAGCTGTTTTTT. Translating it yields CASSRSGVGELFF. Full variable domain (outside the CDR3, taken from reference TRBV11-2 and TRBJ2-2): EAGVAQSPRYKIIEKRQSVAFWCNPISGHATLYWYQQILGQGPKLLIQFQNNGVVDDSQLPKDRFSAERLKGVDSTLKIQPAKLEDSAVYLCASSRSGVGELFFGEGSRLTVL.

The chain carries TRBV7-8 and TRBJ1-1; D is unclear. This CDR3 region has 14 residues. Germline-derived CDR1 and CDR2 are SGHVS and FQNEAQ. V shed 6 bases and J shed 1 base, with 12 bases lying between them. In DNA form, the CDR3 reads TGTGCCAGCAGGCATGAGAGATCGAACACTGAAGCTTTCTTT. Its protein is CASRHERSNTEAFF.

The chain joins TRBV2 to TRBJ2-2, with D tentatively TRBD1 (6 bases). The germline CDR1 and CDR2 sequences are SNHLY and FYNNEI. The germline V and J ends were trimmed by 4 bases and 5 bases, with 17 bases remaining between them. The CDR3 has 16 amino acids. This chain's CDR3 is CASSAPLDSTTGELFF. The CDR3 DNA sequence: TGTGCCAGCAGTGCACCGTTGGACAGTACTACCGGGGAGCTGTTTTTT.

This clonotype was seen ten or more times. This sequence joins TRBV11-3 and TRBJ2-5; TRBD2 might be the D (5 bases). Germline V gives CDR1 SGHNT, CDR2 YENEEA. The CDR3 sequence is 14 residues long. V shed 5 bases and J shed 2 bases, with 12 bases lying between them. CDR3 sequence (DNA): TGTGCCAGCAGCCCAGGATCGGGGCAAGAGACCCAGTACTTC. Protein: CASSPGSGQETQYF. The entire variable domain, with the rest obtained from reference TRBV11-3 and TRBJ2-5, is as follows: EAGVVQSPRYKIIEKKQPVAFWCNPISGHNTLYWYLQNLGQGPELLIRYENEEAVDDSQLPKDRFSAERLKGVDSTLKIQPAELGDSAVYLCASSPGSGQETQYFGPGTRLLVL.

Many counts were recorded for this clonotype. The chain carries TRBV5-1 and TRBJ2-2; 13 bases agree with TRBD2. With 4 bases clipped from V and 6 bases from J, the junction kept 9 bases outside the gene matches. CDR1 is SGHRS and CDR2 is YFSETQ in the germline V gene. The length of the CDR3 is 17 residues. CDR3 DNA: TGCGCCAGCAGCACAGGGACTAGCGGGAACTTGGCCGGGGAGCTGTTTTTT. It encodes CASSTGTSGNLAGELFF.

This clonotype has more than one count but fewer than ten. Written as DNA, the CDR3 is TGTGCCAGCAGCTTAGGTTTTTACGAGCAGTACTTC. This translates into CASSLGFYEQYF. This chain connects TRBV7-2 to TRBJ2-7; D uncertain. Trimming pared 1 base from V and 4 bases from J, leaving 5 bases between. The germline V gene has CDR1 SGHTA and CDR2 FQGNSA. This CDR3 is 12 amino acids long.

This chain connects TRBV7-9 to TRBJ1-6; 7 bases are a match to TRBD1. The CDR3 is made up of 18 amino acids. CDR1 is SEHNR and CDR2 is FQNEAQ in the germline V gene (reference sequence). V shed 0 bases, J shed 8 bases, and the junction held 13 bases outside the gene matches. The CDR3 DNA reads TGTGCCAGCAGCTTAGCGCCGGGACAGAATGCGGCTTATTCACCCCTCCACTTT. It codes for CASSLAPGQNAAYSPLHF. The full variable domain, completed using reference TRBV7-9 and TRBJ1-6, is DTGVSQNPRHKITKRGQNVTFRCDPISEHNRLYWYRQTLGQGPEFLTYFQNEAQLEKSRLLSDRFSAERPKGSFSTLEIQRTEQGDSAMYLCASSLAPGQNAAYSPLHFGNGTRLTVT.

This clonotype was found many times. The chain recombines TRBV5-1 with TRBJ2-1, with TRBD2 matching over 11 bases. Germline CDR1 reads SGHRS; CDR2 reads YFSETQ. With V trimmed by 2 bases and J by 7 bases, 5 bases remained unmatched. CDR3 length: 15 amino acids. CDR3 nucleotides: TGCGCCAGCAGCTTTAGCGGGGGGGCCGCAAATGAGCAGTTCTTC. It translates to CASSFSGGAANEQFF.

This clonotype has ten or more counts. This chain connects TRBV6-2 or TRBV6-3 to TRBJ1-1; no clear D. The germline V and J ends were trimmed by 8 bases and 2 bases, with 6 bases remaining between them. CDR1 is MNHEY and CDR2 is SVGEGT in the germline V gene. The length of the CDR3 is 11 residues. The CDR3 region has the DNA TGTGCCAGCCACAGAAACACTGAAGCTTTCTTT. Its protein is CASHRNTEAFF.

This clonotype showed up just a few times. This chain joins TRBV12-3 or TRBV12-4 and TRBJ2-7, with 8 positions matching TRBD2. The CDR3 is 14 residues long. Germline trimming cut 2 bases from V and 3 bases from J; bases unmatched to any gene: 3. CDR3 DNA sequence: TGTGCCAGCAGTTTAACTAGCGGCCGCTACGAGCAGTACTTC. Translated: CASSLTSGRYEQYF.

The rearrangement uses TRBV28 and TRBJ1-5; D unresolved. Trimming left V 2 bases short and J 3 bases short, with 17 bases between. The CDR3 is 17 amino acids. Per the germline V gene, CDR1 is MDHEN and CDR2 is SYDVKM. Written as DNA, the CDR3 is TGTGCCAGCAGTTTAGGGCAGGTACCTCGTAACAATCAGCCCCAGCATTTT. This sequence encodes CASSLGQVPRNNQPQHF.

This clonotype was observed a handful of times. The chain recombines TRBV29-1 with TRBJ2-3; 8 nucleotides agree with TRBD2. In germline, CDR1 is SQVTM, CDR2 ANQGSEA. J was trimmed by 2 bases and V by 2 bases; bases with no gene match: 3. The CDR3 contains 14 residues. As DNA, the CDR3 is TGCAGCGTTGAACTAGCGGGTATCACAGATACGCAGTATTTT. It encodes CSVELAGITDTQYF.

This chain uses TRBV6-6 with TRBJ1-4; 8 nucleotides align to TRBD1. CDR3 length equals 14 residues. V was pared by 2 bases and J by 6 bases, with 2 bases of the junction left unmatched. CDR1 is MNHNY, CDR2 SVGAGI, per germline (reference sequence). This CDR3 reads CASSYAGGYEKLFF. For the CDR3, the DNA is TGTGCCAGCAGTTACGCAGGGGGCTATGAAAAACTGTTTTTT.

This clonotype was observed a handful of times. The rearrangement links TRBV7-9 to TRBJ1-2, with D perhaps TRBD1 (6 bases). The CDR3 is 13 residues long. V shed 4 bases and J shed 4 bases, with 10 bases lying between them. Germline V gives CDR1 SEHNR, CDR2 FQNEAQ (reference sequence). The CDR3: CASSSTGLYGYTF. The DNA for the CDR3 is TGTGCCAGCAGCTCGACAGGACTCTATGGCTACACCTTC.

The chain carries TRBV14 and TRBJ1-1; 8 bases map to TRBD1. Germline V gives CDR1 SGHDN, CDR2 FVKESK. Losses at the gene ends were 4 bases for V and 5 bases for J; bases not matched to a gene: 9. CDR3 length: 15 amino acids. Written as DNA, the CDR3 is TGTGCCAGCAGCCCTGGCAGGGGGCTACGGACTGAAGCTTTCTTT. Translated, it gives CASSPGRGLRTEAFF.

This clonotype was seen ten or more times. The chain combines TRBV3-1 with TRBJ1-3, with 7 positions matching TRBD1. The germline CDR1 and CDR2 sequences are LGHDT and YNNKEL (reference sequence). The trim removed 4 bases at V and 3 bases at J, leaving 3 bases unmatched. The CDR3 spans 14 residues. The chain's CDR3 is CASSPGTDGNTIYF. DNA of the CDR3: TGTGCCAGCAGCCCCGGGACAGATGGAAACACCATATATTTT.

This chain links TRBV9 with TRBJ2-2, with a possible D match to TRBD2 (6 bases). Germline-derived CDR1 and CDR2 are SGDLS and YYNGEE. Between the trimmed V and J ends, which lost 1 base and 3 bases, there was a span of 10 bases. The CDR3 loop spans 15 amino acids. The chain's CDR3 is CASSVSPSDTGELFF. CDR3 nucleotide sequence: TGTGCCAGCAGCGTATCCCCTAGCGACACCGGGGAGCTGTTTTTT. The full variable domain, in which reference TRBV9 and TRBJ2-2 provide the parts outside the CDR3, is DSGVTQTPKHLITATGQRVTLRCSPRSGDLSVYWYQQSLDQGLQFLIQYYNGEERAKGNILERFSAQQFPDLHSELNLSSLELGDSALYFCASSVSPSDTGELFFGEGSRLTVL.

The chain carries TRBV7-2 and TRBJ2-7; D gene ambiguous. Trimming removed 3 bases at V and 7 bases at J, with 13 bases between. The germline gives CDR1 SGHTA, CDR2 FQGNSA. This CDR3 region has 13 residues. As DNA, the CDR3 is TGTGCCAGCAGCTTCACCCGTCTCGGGGAGCAGTACTTC. Protein sequence: CASSFTRLGEQYF.

V usage is TRBV12-3 or TRBV12-4 and J usage is TRBJ1-2, with TRBD1 matching 7 bases. There are 17 residues in the CDR3. V shed 3 bases and J 3 bases; nucleotides not matched to a gene: 13. The CDR3 sequence: CASSLGLGQSRDYGYTF. CDR3 DNA: TGTGCCAGCAGTTTGGGCTTGGGACAGTCTCGGGACTATGGCTACACCTTC.

This clonotype was recorded a few times. The CDR3 DNA reads as TGTGCCAGCAGCCGAGGACAGACAACGCAGTATTTT. This gives the protein CASSRGQTTQYF. The chain employs TRBV7-9 and TRBJ2-3; a possible D gene is TRBD1 (6 bases). V lost 5 bases, J lost 9 bases, and 12 bases lay in between. The CDR3 loop spans 12 amino acids. The germline V gene has CDR1 SEHNR and CDR2 FQNEAQ (reference sequence).